This T cell receptor beta chain was recovered during a study of beta chain features in type 1 diabetes. About the study: Patients and healthy donors were similar in age, gender and cell yields.

The ends were cut back, 5 bases at V and 2 bases at J, with 14 bases in the middle. The CDR3 is 15 residues long. Per the germline V gene, CDR1 is SGHAT and CDR2 is FQNNGV. Study-wide results and limits: A moderate, significant TCRB CDR3 shortening appeared in type 1 diabetes across four CD4+ subsets.

This clone has a handful of counts. Antigen specificity is unknown. As every portion of the isolated RNA was reverse transcribed, the sequencing read expressed TCRB transcripts. Here immunoSEQ multiplex PCR was the method, and the copy in TCRdb shows in-frame clones only, minus some. The sample lists some 48,000 clones, approximately 40% occurring once. The sequencing sample was made of stem cell memory CD4+ T cells from blood. The origin of this receptor is a man in his thirties or forties with type 1 diabetes. The gene calls are TRBV11-2 and TRBJ2-3; D is unresolved. This CDR3 reads CASSPESPITDTQYF. In nucleotides, the CDR3 is TGTGCCAGCAGCCCCGAGTCCCCTATCACAGATACGCAGTATTTT.